The 26 T cell receptor beta chains listed next were all sequenced from one sample in a study of blood T cells in healthy people across ages. A second roughly 6 to 11 cycle PCR used barcoded and J-beta primers. One entry per CDR3 protein results from TCRdb running MiXCR on the 5' RACE reads. This repertoire shows hundreds of thousands of distinct CDR3 sequences, about 37% found once; its top ten account for over 10%. Sequenced material: blood. These receptors all come from a man between 18 and 35 years old in good health.

V is TRBV4-3 and J is TRBJ2-1; D unresolved. CDR1 is LGHNA, CDR2 YSLEER, per germline. Trimming removed 0 bases from V and 4 bases from J, with 13 bases in between. The CDR3 sequence is 16 residues long. CDR3 sequence: CASSQDWARPYNEQFF. The CDR3, as DNA: TGCGCCAGCAGCCAAGATTGGGCCCGACCTTACAATGAGCAGTTCTTC.

Comment on this clonotype: This sequence may be a read error, since a much larger clone differs from it by one base. The J gene is TRBJ1-4, the V gene TRBV12-3 or TRBV12-4; D call uncertain. The CDR3 has 11 amino acids. The V gene lost 4 bases and the J gene lost 8 bases, with 5 bases spanning the gap. This chain's CDR3 is CASSYPEKLFF. The DNA for the CDR3 is TGTGCCAGCAGTTACCCCGAAAAACTGTTTTTT.

V is TRBV7-2 and J is TRBJ2-7, with D perhaps TRBD2 (5 bases). V was shortened by 5 bases and J by 2 bases, with 10 bases between the two germline ends. Per germline, CDR1 SGHTA and CDR2 FQGNSA. This CDR3 spans 13 amino acids. CDR3 coding DNA: TGTGCCAGCAGCCGAACCGGGACCTACGAGCAGTACTTC. Translating it yields CASSRTGTYEQYF.

This clonotype occurred a few times. The chain couples TRBV5-5 to TRBJ2-1, with 8 bases identical to TRBD2. Germline values: CDR1 SGHKS, CDR2 YYEKEE (reference sequence). Germline trimming cut 3 bases from V and 7 bases from J; bases unmatched to any gene: 9. CDR3 size: 15 residues. This chain's CDR3 is CASSWSGGLVNEQFF. The CDR3 bases are TGTGCCAGCAGCTGGTCGGGGGGGCTGGTAAATGAGCAGTTCTTC.

The chain joins TRBV5-1 to TRBJ2-5, with D maybe TRBD2 (6 bases). Germline V gene data show CDR1 as SGHRS and CDR2 as YFSETQ. This CDR3 has 15 residues. V was pared by 0 bases and J by 11 bases, with 20 bases between. CDR3 nucleotides: TGCGCCAGCAGCTTGGCCCCGCCTAGCGACAATGAGCAGTACTTC. Protein: CASSLAPPSDNEQYF. The full variable domain, in which reference TRBV5-1 and TRBJ2-5 provide the parts outside the CDR3, is KAGVTQTPRYLIKTRGQQVTLSCSPISGHRSVSWYQQTPGQGLQFLFEYFSETQRNKGNFPGRFSGRQFSNSRSEMNVSTLELGDSALYLCASSLAPPSDNEQYFGPGTRLLVL.

This rearrangement joins TRBV25-1 to TRBJ2-5, with 8 nucleotides matching TRBD1. The J segment lost 1 base and the V segment lost 9 bases, leaving 4 bases of the junction unmatched. Per germline, CDR1 MGHDK and CDR2 SYGVNS. The CDR3 length is 13 residues. The CDR3 DNA sequence: TGTGCCAGTGGAGACAGGGGCCAAGAGACCCAGTACTTC. The encoded protein is CASGDRGQETQYF.

This clonotype was seen only once. The junction shows a germline mismatch at one end, possibly a read error. J is TRBJ1-3 and V is TRBV20-1; tentatively, D is TRBD1 (5 bases). Germline-derived CDR1 and CDR2 are DFQATT and SNEGSKA (reference sequence). The CDR3 runs to 16 residues. The CDR3 region is CGARDRGPSSGNTIYF. In DNA form, the CDR3 reads TGCGGTGCTAGGGACCGGGGCCCCAGCTCTGGAAACACCATATATTTT.

This clonotype has more than one count but fewer than ten. The chain carries TRBV7-9 and TRBJ2-7; 7 nucleotides align to TRBD2. There are 14 residues in the CDR3. Trimming at V came to 5 bases and at J to 1 base, leaving 5 bases not matched to a gene. Germline V gene data show CDR1 as SEHNR and CDR2 as FQNEAQ (reference sequence). In DNA form, the CDR3 reads TGTGCCAGCAGCCGGGGGGACGGGTCCTACGAGCAGTACTTC. Protein: CASSRGDGSYEQYF.

The genes are TRBV4-2 and TRBJ2-5; TRBD1 might be the D (6 bases). Per the germline V gene, CDR1 is LGHNA and CDR2 is YNFKEQ. The CDR3 extends over 14 amino acids. V was shortened by 1 base and J by 1 base, with 7 bases between the two germline ends. The CDR3 DNA is TGTGCCAGCAGCCAAGGACAGGTCCAAGAGACCCAGTACTTC. It specifies CASSQGQVQETQYF.

This clonotype came up many times. Written as DNA, the CDR3 is TGTGCCAGCAGTCACGGACAGGGTCCCTACGAGCAGTACTTC. Protein product: CASSHGQGPYEQYF. V usage is TRBV12-3 or TRBV12-4 and J usage is TRBJ2-7; 8 nucleotides line up with TRBD1. CDR3 size: 14 residues. Trimming removed 5 bases from V and 2 bases from J; junction bases left unmatched: 5.

Remarks on this clonotype: A read error is possible here, since a much larger clone lies one base away. The J gene is TRBJ1-2, the V gene TRBV4-3; D ambiguous. Germline V lookup: CDR1 LGHNA, CDR2 YSLEER. Trimming left V 3 bases short and J 13 bases short, with 12 bases between. The CDR3 has 11 amino acids. As DNA, the CDR3 is TGCGCCAGCAGCCAGGGTGATAGCTGCACCTTC. This sequence encodes CASSQGDSCTF.

V usage is TRBV3-1 and J usage is TRBJ2-3; 8 nucleotides line up with TRBD2. Looked up from germline, CDR1 is LGHDT and CDR2 is YNNKEL (reference sequence). The CDR3 extends over 16 amino acids. Trimming removed 7 bases from V and 0 bases from J; junction bases left unmatched: 9. The CDR3 spells CASTDTSGDSTDTQYF. DNA of the CDR3: TGTGCCAGCACCGATACTAGCGGTGATAGCACAGATACGCAGTATTTT.

This chain links TRBV7-2 with TRBJ2-7, with 8 bases matching TRBD1. The CDR3 has 12 residues. Germline V gene sequence: CDR1 SGHTA, CDR2 FQGNSA. V dropped 10 bases and J dropped 2; count of bases not matched to a gene: 4. CDR3: CATGQGTYEQYF. DNA for the CDR3: TGTGCCACCGGACAGGGAACCTACGAGCAGTACTTC. The variable domain in full, completed from reference TRBV7-2 and TRBJ2-7, reads GAGVSQSPSNKVTEKGKDVELRCDPISGHTALYWYRQSLGQGLEFLIYFQGNSAPDKSGLPSDRFSAERTGGSVSTLTIQRTQQEDSAVYLCATGQGTYEQYFGPGTRLTVT.

In this sample, this clonotype turned up many times. The chain has TRBV6-2 or TRBV6-3 and TRBJ2-5; D is uncertain. CDR1 is MNHEY and CDR2 is SVGEGT in the germline V gene. The CDR3 has 14 residues. Between the trimmed V and J ends, which lost 2 bases and 2 bases, there was a span of 9 bases. The DNA for the CDR3 is TGTGCCAGCAGTTACCGAATAAATCAAGAGACCCAGTACTTC. Its translation is CASSYRINQETQYF.

This clonotype occurred a few times. The CDR3 is CASSQQGYNSPLHF. DNA for the CDR3: TGTGCCAGCAGCCAACAGGGGTATAATTCACCCCTCCACTTT. The chain links TRBV27 to TRBJ1-6; 7 bases match TRBD1. Trimming cost V 6 bases and J 4 bases; bases outside gene matches: 3. CDR1 is MNHEY, CDR2 SMNVEV, per germline (reference sequence). The CDR3 is 14 residues long.

This clonotype was counted between two and nine times. This chain's CDR3 is CAISPWGEVYNEQFF. The CDR3 coding sequence is TGTGCCATCAGTCCCTGGGGCGAGGTCTACAATGAGCAGTTCTTC. V and J are TRBV10-3 and TRBJ2-1; D perhaps matches TRBD1 (5 bases). V was clipped by 5 bases and J by 3 bases, with 14 bases between them. Germline CDR1 is ENHRY and CDR2 is SYGVKD. This CDR3 spans 15 amino acids.

This clonotype has just a few counts. The chain employs TRBV7-2 and TRBJ2-5; D not resolved. The CDR3 spans 14 residues. The germline gives CDR1 SGHTA, CDR2 FQGNSA. Trimming removed 1 base from V and 11 bases from J, with 17 bases in between. As DNA, the CDR3 is TGTGCCAGCAGCTTAGAAGGGCCTTACAATGAGCAGTACTTC. Its protein is CASSLEGPYNEQYF.

A few counts support this clonotype. This chain links TRBV28 with TRBJ1-2; maybe TRBD1 (6 bases). CDR3 size: 16 residues. Deletions cut 6 bases from V and 5 bases from J, with 22 bases between. Germline V gives CDR1 MDHEN, CDR2 SYDVKM. CDR3 protein: CASSYPRGQGTYGYTF. DNA of the CDR3: TGTGCCAGCAGCTACCCCCGCGGGCAGGGGACGTATGGCTACACCTTC.

The CDR3 DNA sequence: TGTGCCAGCAGCGTAGCGGGAGGGCCGGGGGAGCAGTACTTC. Its protein product is CASSVAGGPGEQYF. The chain joins TRBV9 to TRBJ2-5; 8 bases line up with TRBD2. The CDR3 contains 14 residues. Trimming at V came to 0 bases and at J to 11 bases, leaving 9 bases not matched to a gene. Germline V gene lookup returns CDR1 SGDLS and CDR2 YYNGEE.

To note about this clonotype: One junction end does not reproduce the germline sequence, and a read error may be involved. CDR3 nucleotide sequence: TGTGCCTGCTCTGGGACAGGGGCCGTTAACTATGGCTACACCTTC. This encodes CACSGTGAVNYGYTF. This chain joins TRBV18 and TRBJ1-2; 10 positions agree with TRBD1. Germline V gene data show CDR1 as KGHSH and CDR2 as LQKENI. There are 15 residues in the CDR3. The variable domain in full, with the rest retrieved from reference TRBV18 and TRBJ1-2, is NAGVMQNPRHLVRRRGQEARLRCSPMKGHSHVYWYRQLPEEGLKFMVYLQKENIIDESGMPKERFSAEFPKEGPSILRIQQVVRGDSAAYFCACSGTGAVNYGYTFGSGTRLTVV.

This clonotype appeared a few times. The V and J genes are TRBV4-3 and TRBJ2-7, with a possible D match to TRBD1 (6 bases). Trimming pared 1 base from V and 5 bases from J, leaving 9 bases between. Germline CDR1 LGHNA, CDR2 YSLEER. The CDR3 sequence is 13 residues long. The CDR3 DNA sequence: TGCGCCAGCAGCCAAGGGACAGCCGACGAGCAGTACTTC. Its translation is CASSQGTADEQYF.

V and J are TRBV6-5 and TRBJ1-1, with D possibly being TRBD1 (6 bases). In germline, CDR1 is MNHEY, CDR2 SVGAGI. The CDR3 spans 15 residues. The ends were cut back, 0 bases at V and 2 bases at J, with 10 bases in the middle. The CDR3 bases are TGTGCCAGCAGTTACTCGCCGACAGGTAACACTGAAGCTTTCTTT. This translates into CASSYSPTGNTEAFF.

This clonotype was picked up one time. The chain links TRBV7-2 to TRBJ1-1, with D possibly being TRBD1 (6 bases). The CDR3 covers 15 residues. The V and J ends lost 1 base and 5 bases respectively, with 14 bases between them. Germline CDR1 and CDR2: SGHTA and FQGNSA. CDR3 nucleotide sequence: TGTGCCAGCAGCTTAGAACAGGGTAGGGGGACTGAAGCTTTCTTT. Encoded protein: CASSLEQGRGTEAFF.

The CDR3 coding sequence is TGCAGCGCCGCGGGGGTTGAGACCCAGTACTTC. Its protein is CSAAGVETQYF. The rearrangement links TRBV20-1 to TRBJ2-5, with 7 bases fitting TRBD2. CDR1 DFQATT and CDR2 SNEGSKA come from the germline V gene (reference sequence). The length of the CDR3 is 11 residues.

The J gene is TRBJ2-2, the V gene TRBV20-1; 15 bases fit TRBD2. Germline lookup yields CDR1 DFQATT and CDR2 SNEGSKA (reference sequence). There are 16 residues in the CDR3. V lost 3 bases to trimming and J lost 6 bases; unmatched junction nucleotides: 5. The CDR3 loop reads CSARGTSGGFAGELFF. DNA of the CDR3: TGCAGTGCTAGGGGGACTAGCGGGGGGTTTGCCGGGGAGCTGTTTTTT.

This rearrangement joins TRBV7-2 to TRBJ2-3; 10 nucleotides align to TRBD2. The germline CDR1 and CDR2 sequences are SGHTA and FQGNSA. The CDR3 length is 15 residues. Trimming at V came to 3 bases and at J to 5 bases, leaving 5 bases not matched to a gene. The CDR3: CASSFSGLAIDTQYF. The CDR3 bases are TGTGCCAGCAGCTTTTCGGGACTAGCGATAGATACGCAGTATTTT.